The 15 T cell receptor beta chains in this list originate from one sample, sequenced in a study of identical twins. One entry per CDR3 protein, called by TCRdb with MiXCR from the 5' RACE reads. The table records around 690,000 distinct CDR3 sequences, about 20% of them present only once. These data also featured in a second study, about T cells expressing NK-cell markers.

Material: PBMCs. The receptor source for this set is a woman aged 18-35 years in good health.

This clonotype was recorded many times. CDR3: CSARELAGVYNEQFF. CDR3 DNA sequence: TGCAGTGCTAGAGAACTAGCGGGAGTATACAATGAGCAGTTCTTC. The V call is TRBV20-1, the J call TRBJ2-1; 11 nucleotides line up with TRBD2. There are 15 residues in the CDR3. CDR1 and CDR2 from the germline V gene are DFQATT and SNEGSKA (reference sequence). With 0 bases clipped from V and 4 bases from J, the junction kept 2 bases outside the gene matches.

The rearrangement links TRBV12-3 or TRBV12-4 to TRBJ2-7; 11 bases are shared with TRBD2. The junction had 13 bases not matched to a gene; V was cut back by 3 bases and J by 9 bases. The CDR3 runs 16 residues. The CDR3 region has the DNA TGTGCCAGCAGTTTCGGTAGGGGACTAGCGGCAACTCGGCAGTACTTC. Amino acids: CASSFGRGLAATRQYF.

J is TRBJ2-2 and V is TRBV29-1, with D maybe TRBD2 (6 bases). Germline V CDR1 and CDR2: SQVTM, ANQGSEA. Trimming left V 7 bases short and J 0 bases short, with 9 bases between. CDR3 length: 13 amino acids. CDR3 amino acids: CSAGRANTGELFF. DNA for the CDR3: TGCAGCGCCGGGAGAGCGAACACCGGGGAGCTGTTTTTT.

V is TRBV11-3 and J is TRBJ1-1; 9 nucleotides match TRBD1. CDR3 length equals 15 residues. The V segment lost 4 bases and the J segment 1 base; nucleotides outside the gene matches: 4. Looked up from germline, CDR1 is SGHNT and CDR2 is YENEEA. The CDR3 reads CASSSGQGPNTEAFF. CDR3 bases: TGTGCCAGCAGCTCAGGACAGGGGCCGAACACTGAAGCTTTCTTT. Drawing the rest from reference TRBV11-3 and TRBJ1-1, the complete variable domain is EAGVVQSPRYKIIEKKQPVAFWCNPISGHNTLYWYLQNLGQGPELLIRYENEEAVDDSQLPKDRFSAERLKGVDSTLKIQPAELGDSAVYLCASSSGQGPNTEAFFGQGTRLTVV.

This clonotype turned up a few times. The chain joins TRBV7-2 to TRBJ2-2; 8 bases are shared with TRBD2. The CDR3 is 16 amino acids. The V gene end was trimmed by 5 bases and the J gene end by 4 bases; junction bases not matched to a gene: 9. The germline V gene has CDR1 SGHTA and CDR2 FQGNSA. The CDR3 here is CASSPVYSGGTGELFF. DNA for the CDR3: TGTGCCAGCAGCCCCGTTTACAGCGGGGGCACCGGGGAGCTGTTTTTT.

This clonotype was observed at least ten times. V usage is TRBV20-1 and J usage is TRBJ2-1; TRBD2 matches at 8 bases. Germline V gene data show CDR1 as DFQATT and CDR2 as SNEGSKA (reference sequence). The ends lost 3 bases at V and 9 bases at J; junction bases unmatched: 1. The length of the CDR3 is 11 residues. The CDR3 region is CSARAGGEQFF. In nucleotides, the CDR3 is TGCAGTGCTAGGGCGGGGGGTGAGCAGTTCTTC.

The chain employs TRBV10-3 and TRBJ2-1, with 9 nucleotides matching TRBD2. Trimming removed 4 bases from V and 6 bases from J; junction bases left unmatched: 25. Germline assignment: CDR1 ENHRY and CDR2 SYGVKD. The CDR3 runs 21 residues. The CDR3 DNA sequence: TGTGCCATCAGTGGGGCTAGCGGGGAAGGTAGGCCTTGGGCCCCCCCCAATGAGCAGTTCTTC. It is translated as CAISGASGEGRPWAPPNEQFF.

This clonotype has just a few counts. DNA for the CDR3: TGCAGTGCCACCGGTGGTAGCGGGGGAGAGACCCAGTACTTC. This translates into CSATGGSGGETQYF. The chain uses TRBV20-1 and TRBJ2-5; TRBD2 matches at 9 bases. Trimming cost V 6 bases and J 4 bases; bases outside gene matches: 9. The CDR3 contains 14 residues. Germline V CDR1 and CDR2: DFQATT, SNEGSKA (reference sequence).

The table lists this clonotype with a few counts. The V gene is TRBV14, the J gene TRBJ2-5, with D maybe TRBD2 (6 bases). The CDR3 length is 16 residues. CDR1 is SGHDN, CDR2 FVKESK, per germline. V was trimmed by 0 bases and J by 5 bases, leaving 16 bases between them. The CDR3 bases are TGTGCCAGCAGCCAAGATGTCCTCAGGGAGGAGGAGACCCAGTACTTC. It specifies CASSQDVLREEETQYF.

This chain joins TRBV12-3 or TRBV12-4 and TRBJ2-7; TRBD2 agrees at 12 bases. There are 15 residues in the CDR3. With 5 bases clipped from V and 4 bases from J, the junction kept 6 bases outside the gene matches. The CDR3: CASSPRTSGAYEQYF. The CDR3 DNA reads TGTGCCAGCAGTCCGAGGACTAGCGGGGCTTACGAGCAGTACTTC.

The V and J genes are TRBV4-3 and TRBJ2-2; the D gene is possibly TRBD2 (6 bases). CDR3 size: 16 residues. The V and J ends lost 0 bases and 4 bases respectively, with 12 bases between them. Germline-derived CDR1 and CDR2 are LGHNA and YSLEER. CDR3 in amino acids: CASSQDLTRVTGELFF. The CDR3 DNA follows: TGCGCCAGCAGCCAAGACCTGACTAGAGTCACCGGGGAGCTGTTTTTT.

This clonotype was recorded a few times. The chain recombines TRBV5-5 with TRBJ2-1; D remains ambiguous. The germline V gene has CDR1 SGHKS and CDR2 YYEKEE (reference sequence). The ends were cut back, 0 bases at V and 14 bases at J, with 15 bases in the middle. CDR3 length equals 13 residues. This CDR3 reads CASSLDLGAQEFF. As DNA, the CDR3 is TGTGCCAGCAGCTTGGATCTAGGCGCCCAGGAGTTCTTC.

The gene calls are TRBV30 and TRBJ1-6, with TRBD1 matching 11 bases. Germline lookup yields CDR1 GTSNPN and CDR2 SVGIG (reference sequence). The CDR3 is 15 amino acids. V was clipped by 4 bases and J by 7 bases; unmatched bases: 6. The CDR3 loop is CAWTSGQGDNSPLHF. The CDR3 DNA reads as TGTGCCTGGACGTCGGGACAGGGGGACAATTCACCCCTCCACTTT.

The chain uses TRBV20-1 and TRBJ2-7; 10 bases agree with TRBD2. The length of the CDR3 is 13 residues. Germline assignment: CDR1 DFQATT and CDR2 SNEGSKA (reference sequence). V lost 7 bases, J lost 6 bases, and 9 bases stayed unmatched. This CDR3 reads CSVPTSGWAEQYF. The CDR3 DNA follows: TGCAGTGTCCCGACTAGCGGGTGGGCCGAGCAGTACTTC.

This chain uses TRBV6-2 or TRBV6-3 with TRBJ2-5, with a tentative D call TRBD1 (5 bases). CDR1 and CDR2 from the germline V gene are MNHEY and SVGEGT. The V end was cut by 7 bases, the J end by 4 bases, with 19 bases between. CDR3 length equals 15 residues. CDR3 nucleotide sequence: TGTGCCAGCATTCGAGTCGGTGGACATGGAGAGACCCAGTACTTC. As protein: CASIRVGGHGETQYF.